This T cell receptor (beta chain) comes out of a study of blood T cell repertoires in COVID-19. This CDR3 has 16 amino acids. Trimming removed 1 base at V and 4 bases at J, with 16 bases between. Germline V gene lookup returns CDR1 SGHTA and CDR2 FQGTGA. This table comes from immunoSEQ multiplex PCR, and its TCRdb copy is limited to in-frame clones, with some not included. The data hold nearly 250,000 clones, with over 80% observed a single time. The chain combines TRBV7-3 with TRBJ1-1, with D unresolved. The sequenced sample was PBMCs or T cells enriched from blood (not recorded which). This clonotype originated in a man aged 45 to 65 who had been exposed to COVID-19. DNA for the CDR3: TGTGCCAGCAGCTTAATTAGTTGGGAGGGCTTCACTGAAGCTTTCTTT. Protein product: CASSLISWEGFTEAFF. The full variable domain, with the rest looked up from reference TRBV7-3 and TRBJ1-1, is GAGVSQTPSNKVTEKGKYVELRCDPISGHTALYWYRQSLGQGPEFLIYFQGTGAADDSGLPNDRFFAVRPEGSVSTLKIQRTERGDSAVYLCASSLISWEGFTEAFFGQGTRLTVV.